The 31 T cell receptor beta chains given below trace back to one sample, sequenced in a study of cytomegalovirus exposure and HLA in healthy donors. PCR involved 60 Vbeta and 13 Jbeta primers. This table comes from immunoSEQ multiplex PCR, and its TCRdb copy is limited to in-frame clones, with some not included. The data show about 140,000 clones, roughly three quarters seen once. Sequenced material: PBMCs. These TCRs come from a male donor in good health and CMV-seronegative.

The rearrangement joins TRBV18 to TRBJ2-3; the match to TRBD2 covers 10 bases. Per germline, CDR1 KGHSH and CDR2 LQKENI. V dropped 3 bases and J dropped 9; count of bases not matched to a gene: 6. This CDR3 has 14 amino acids. CDR3 amino acids: CASSPPGTSETQYF. CDR3 sequence (DNA): TGTGCCAGCTCACCTCCTGGGACTAGCGAGACGCAGTATTTT.

The rearrangement joins TRBV5-6 to TRBJ1-3; 8 positions match TRBD1. The germline V gene encodes CDR1 SGHDT and CDR2 YYEEEE. The CDR3 has 15 amino acids. V lost 4 bases, J lost 0 bases, and 3 bases stayed unmatched. The CDR3 DNA sequence: TGTGCCAGCAGCCTTGACAGGGGCTCTGGAAACACCATATATTTT. It translates to CASSLDRGSGNTIYF.

J is TRBJ2-3 and V is TRBV10-3; 12 positions agree with TRBD2. This CDR3 comprises 17 residues. V was clipped by 4 bases and J by 5 bases; unmatched bases: 10. Germline loops: CDR1 ENHRY, CDR2 SYGVKD. Written as DNA, the CDR3 is TGTGCCATCAGTGGGACTAGCGGGGAGGGTTCGGGAGATACGCAGTATTTT. As protein: CAISGTSGEGSGDTQYF.

This sequence joins TRBV25-1 and TRBJ1-4, with 7 bases matching TRBD1. In germline, CDR1 is MGHDK, CDR2 SYGVNS. V trimming: 5 bases; J trimming: 8 bases; junction bases outside the gene matches: 2. The CDR3 spans 12 residues. The CDR3 sequence: CASSWTGEKLFF. The CDR3 DNA follows: TGTGCCAGCAGTTGGACAGGAGAAAAACTGTTTTTT.

The genes are TRBV4-1 and TRBJ2-2; 7 bases line up with TRBD2. The CDR3 loop spans 17 amino acids. Germline V gene data show CDR1 as MGHRA and CDR2 as YSYEKL. J lost 1 base, V lost 3 bases, and 8 bases had no gene match. The CDR3 protein is CASSQPPGGGNTGELFF. The CDR3 nucleotides read TGCGCCAGCAGCCAGCCCCCGGGGGGAGGGAACACCGGGGAGCTGTTTTTT.

CDR3 region: CASSTKTGGTEAFF. The CDR3 nucleotides are TGTGCCAGCAGCACCAAGACAGGGGGCACTGAAGCTTTCTTT. The gene calls are TRBV7-9 and TRBJ1-1; 9 positions match TRBD1. The germline gives CDR1 SEHNR, CDR2 FQNEAQ (reference sequence). This CDR3 is built from 14 residues. With 5 bases clipped from V and 4 bases from J, the junction kept 5 bases outside the gene matches.

The chain carries TRBV11-2 and TRBJ1-1, with D tentatively TRBD1 (5 bases). Germline CDR1 SGHAT, CDR2 FQNNGV. The CDR3 length is 15 residues. Trimming removed 4 bases from V and 8 bases from J, with 20 bases in between. The CDR3 here is CASSSSGSGWAEAFF. In DNA, the CDR3 is TGTGCCAGCAGCTCAAGTGGGTCAGGGTGGGCCGAAGCTTTCTTT.

This sequence joins TRBV5-1 and TRBJ1-1; no reliable D call. Trimming took off 4 bases at V and 4 bases at J, with 14 bases between the two ends. The germline CDR1 and CDR2 sequences are SGHRS and YFSETQ. This CDR3 is 14 amino acids long. The CDR3 coding sequence is TGCGCCAGCAGCGACTTCGGCAGCCTCACTGAAGCTTTCTTT. Translated: CASSDFGSLTEAFF.

Comment on this clone: Sequence at one end of the junction differs from germline and may be a read error. The chain recombines TRBV10-3 with TRBJ2-7; D possibly uses TRBD1 or TRBD2 (7 bases each). Germline V gene lookup returns CDR1 ENHRY and CDR2 SYGVKD. This CDR3 contains 13 residues. The CDR3, as DNA: TGTGCCGTCAGGGGGGGACCCCCTACGAAGCAGTACTTC. This codes for CAVRGGPPTKQYF.

This clone was counted only a few times. This chain links TRBV28 with TRBJ1-6; 8 nucleotides match TRBD1. The CDR3 is 14 amino acids. V gave up 7 bases and J gave up 6 bases; unmatched junction bases: 5. Germline CDR1 is MDHEN and CDR2 is SYDVKM. CDR3 protein: CASTLTGVNSPLHF. CDR3 coding DNA: TGTGCCAGCACCCTGACAGGGGTTAATTCACCCCTCCACTTT.

The chain recombines TRBV19 with TRBJ2-1; TRBD2 aligns across 11 bases. CDR1 is LNHDA and CDR2 is SQIVND in the germline V gene (reference sequence). The junction had 8 bases not matched to a gene; V was cut back by 7 bases and J by 6 bases. The CDR3 is made up of 15 amino acids. CDR3 sequence (DNA): TGTGCCAGTACCTCCGGACTAGCGGGTCTCAATGAGCAGTTCTTC. Its protein is CASTSGLAGLNEQFF.

The chain couples TRBV11-3 to TRBJ2-1, with 8 bases identical to TRBD2. The CDR3 spans 13 residues. Germline lookup yields CDR1 SGHNT and CDR2 YENEEA. V shed 5 bases and J 8 bases; nucleotides not matched to a gene: 5. The CDR3 here is CASSPSGGDEQFF. CDR3 bases: TGTGCCAGCAGCCCAAGCGGGGGAGATGAGCAGTTCTTC.

This clone was found once. This sequence joins TRBV9 and TRBJ2-7; 9 nucleotides agree with TRBD2. CDR3 length: 15 residues. J lost 4 bases, V lost 4 bases, and 9 bases had no gene match. The germline CDR1 and CDR2 sequences are SGDLS and YYNGEE. The CDR3 here is CASSPSASGEYEQYF. The DNA for the CDR3 is TGTGCCAGCAGCCCCTCCGCTAGCGGGGAGTACGAGCAGTACTTC.

This clone has only a few counts. DNA for the CDR3: TGTGCCAGCAGCGCCCGACAGGGGGGGCCGGGGGAGCTGTTTTTT. Encoded protein: CASSARQGGPGELFF. The chain employs TRBV7-6 and TRBJ2-2; 9 positions match TRBD1. This CDR3 is 15 amino acids long. V trimming: 5 bases; J trimming: 8 bases; junction bases outside the gene matches: 9. Germline CDR1 reads SGHVS; CDR2 reads FNYEAQ. Complete variable domain (other parts from reference TRBV7-6 and TRBJ2-2): GAGVSQSPRYKVTKRGQDVALRCDPISGHVSLYWYRQALGQGPEFLTYFNYEAQQDKSGLPNDRFSAERPEGSISTLTIQRTEQRDSAMYRCASSARQGGPGELFFGEGSRLTVL.

The CDR3 region has the DNA TGTGCCAGCACGAGGGACACCTACGAGCAGTACTTC. Protein: CASTRDTYEQYF. This chain joins TRBV2 and TRBJ2-7; TRBD1 might be the D (6 bases). The V end lost 7 bases, the J end lost 2 bases, and 9 bases lay between the germline ends. Germline values: CDR1 SNHLY, CDR2 FYNNEI. CDR3 length equals 12 residues.

The chain joins TRBV30 to TRBJ1-6; D gene uncertain. CDR3 length: 14 amino acids. Germline CDR1 is GTSNPN and CDR2 is SVGIG (reference sequence). Trimming cost V 2 bases and J 8 bases, with 13 bases left between them. In nucleotides, the CDR3 is TGTGCCTGGAGTAGTACCTCTCGGGATTCACCCCTCCACTTT. This encodes CAWSSTSRDSPLHF.

The gene calls are TRBV15 and TRBJ2-2, with 7 bases that match TRBD2. The germline V gene encodes CDR1 LNHNV and CDR2 YYDKDF (reference sequence). The CDR3 runs to 14 residues. With V trimmed by 5 bases and J by 6 bases, 6 bases remained unmatched. For the CDR3, the DNA is TGTGCCACCAGCCCTAGAACTAGCGCCGGGGAGCTGTTTTTT. It specifies CATSPRTSAGELFF.

The rearrangement links TRBV11-2 to TRBJ2-7; possible D gene TRBD1, 5 bases. Germline V lookup: CDR1 SGHAT, CDR2 FQNNGV. This CDR3 region has 14 residues. V shed 5 bases and J shed 5 bases, with 16 bases lying between them. CDR3 sequence (DNA): TGTGCCAGCAGCCCCCGTTGGGGCTACCACGAGCAGTACTTC. Encoded protein: CASSPRWGYHEQYF.

The chain links TRBV7-2 to TRBJ2-2, with TRBD1 identical over 8 bases. Germline-derived CDR1 and CDR2 are SGHTA and FQGNSA. The CDR3 has 15 residues. V was clipped by 5 bases and J by 1 base; unmatched bases: 3. The CDR3 spells CASSTGQGNTGELFF. DNA of the CDR3: TGTGCCAGCAGCACCGGACAGGGGAACACCGGGGAGCTGTTTTTT.

V usage is TRBV11-3 and J usage is TRBJ2-1; 16 bases map to TRBD2. The CDR3 contains 15 residues. V lost 5 bases and J lost 9; bases outside the gene matches: 4. The germline CDR1 and CDR2 sequences are SGHNT and YENEEA. The CDR3 DNA reads TGTGCCAGCAGCCTGGGACTAGCGGGGGGGGTTGAGCAGTTCTTC. Encoded protein: CASSLGLAGGVEQFF.

V usage is TRBV29-1 and J usage is TRBJ2-1, with 9 positions matching TRBD1. With 2 bases clipped from V and 6 bases from J, the junction kept 5 bases outside the gene matches. Germline CDR1 SQVTM, CDR2 ANQGSEA. The CDR3 is 14 amino acids. The CDR3 DNA follows: TGCAGCGTTGAACGGGACAGGGCTCCCAATGAGCAGTTCTTC. Amino acid sequence: CSVERDRAPNEQFF.

The chain couples TRBV6-4 to TRBJ2-1; maybe TRBD2 (5 bases). The V end was cut by 4 bases, the J end by 6 bases, with 19 bases between. Germline CDR1 MRHNA, CDR2 SNTAGT. The CDR3 consists of 16 residues. As DNA, the CDR3 is TGTGCCAGCAGTGTCGAGCGGTTACCTAATTCCAATGAGCAGTTCTTC. Residues: CASSVERLPNSNEQFF.

The J gene is TRBJ2-7, the V gene TRBV6-6; 10 bases are shared with TRBD1. The CDR3 contains 13 residues. After removal of 8 bases from V and 3 bases from J, the junction contained 4 bases not matched to a gene. Germline CDR1 and CDR2: MNHNY and SVGAGI (reference sequence). The chain's CDR3 is CASAGQGIYEQYF. The CDR3 DNA reads TGTGCCAGCGCGGGACAGGGGATCTACGAGCAGTACTTC.

The chain is built from TRBV30 and TRBJ1-2; possibly TRBD1 for D (5 bases). V dropped 0 bases and J dropped 3 bases, with 8 bases sitting between them. The CDR3 is 13 amino acids. Germline V gene sequence: CDR1 GTSNPN, CDR2 SVGIG (reference sequence). CDR3 residues: CAWSVWGDYGYTF. CDR3 DNA: TGTGCCTGGAGTGTTTGGGGGGACTATGGCTACACCTTC.

This chain joins TRBV4-2 and TRBJ2-1, with 7 bases identical to TRBD2. Germline V CDR1 and CDR2: LGHNA, YNFKEQ. Germline trimming cut 2 bases from V and 0 bases from J; bases unmatched to any gene: 1. This CDR3 has 15 residues. The CDR3 bases are TGTGCCAGCAGCCAAATAGCGGGCTCCTACAATGAGCAGTTCTTC. Its translation is CASSQIAGSYNEQFF.

The chain joins TRBV21-1 to TRBJ2-1; the D call of TRBD2 is as the table states it, not checked on the DNA. TRBV21-1 is termed a pseudogene. The CDR3 extends over 14 amino acids. The CDR3 DNA reads as TGTGCCAGCAGCAAAGGGCGAAGGGAGAATGAGCAGTTCTTC. Protein: CASSKGRRENEQFF.

The chain couples TRBV5-1 to TRBJ2-7; a possible D gene is TRBD1 (6 bases). CDR1 and CDR2 from the germline V gene are SGHRS and YFSETQ. The V and J ends lost 4 bases and 5 bases respectively, with 19 bases between them. The CDR3 runs 15 residues. The CDR3 bases are TGCGCCAGCAGCCCATACCCGGGACAAGTCGACGAGCAGTACTTC. This encodes CASSPYPGQVDEQYF.

The table lists this clone with a count of one. This chain uses TRBV10-3 with TRBJ2-7; the D gene is possibly TRBD1 (6 bases). Germline V lookup: CDR1 ENHRY, CDR2 SYGVKD. The V end lost 0 bases, the J end lost 1 base, and 10 bases lay between the germline ends. The CDR3 has 15 residues. CDR3 nucleotide sequence: TGTGCCATCAGTGAGTCTCCGGACAGATCCTACGAGCAGTACTTC. It specifies CAISESPDRSYEQYF.

This clone was seen a single time. The rearrangement joins TRBV15 to TRBJ2-2, with 8 bases identical to TRBD2. The V and J ends lost 0 bases and 7 bases, in that order; junction bases with no gene match: 7. There are 16 residues in the CDR3. The germline V gene has CDR1 LNHNV and CDR2 YYDKDF (reference sequence). Written as DNA, the CDR3 is TGTGCCACCAGCAGAGATCTCGCGGGGGGTGGCGGGGAGCTGTTTTTT. It specifies CATSRDLAGGGGELFF.

About this clone: One end of the junction fails to match germline, which may point to a read error. V gene TRBV4-2 combines with J gene TRBJ2-3, with 10 nucleotides matching TRBD2. This CDR3 has 20 amino acids. CDR1 LGHNA and CDR2 YNFKEQ come from the germline V gene. CDR3 sequence reads: CASSQVFASGGSEHTDTRYF. The DNA of the CDR3 is TGTGCCAGCAGCCAAGTGTTTGCTAGCGGGGGCTCCGAGCACACAGATACGCGGTATTTT.

The rearrangement joins TRBV5-8 to TRBJ2-2; maybe TRBD1 (6 bases). CDR3 length: 18 residues. The V end was cut by 2 bases, the J end by 4 bases, with 21 bases between. The germline V gene encodes CDR1 SGHTS and CDR2 YDEGEE. The CDR3 reads CASSFRLQGVVSTGELFF. As DNA, the CDR3 is TGTGCCAGCAGCTTCAGGTTACAGGGAGTGGTTAGCACCGGGGAGCTGTTTTTT.